Each of the 13 T cell receptor beta chains below was sequenced from the same sample in a study of glioma-infiltrating T cells. Using RNA template, CDR3s of TCR alpha and beta were amplified with iRepertoire arm-PCR. TCRdb analysed the multiplex PCR reads with MiXCR anew, one entry per CDR3 protein. The sample holds 95,000 to 150,000 distinct CDR3 sequences, less than 30% seen once. Source material: glioma tissue, nonneoplastic brain tissue, or PBMCs (not recorded which). The receptor source for this set is a human donor with low-grade glioma or glioblastoma, undergoing nonglioma brain surgery, or in good health (not recorded which).

This clonotype was seen a handful of times. V gene TRBV29-1 combines with J gene TRBJ2-5; 8 bases align to TRBD2. J lost 7 bases, V lost 1 base, and 5 bases had no gene match. This CDR3 is 13 amino acids long. Germline V lookup: CDR1 SQVTM, CDR2 ANQGSEA. CDR3: CSVEVGLAGTQYF. The CDR3 DNA reads as TGCAGCGTTGAAGTTGGTCTAGCGGGGACCCAGTACTTC.

CDR3 in amino acids: CASSFGQFNQPQHF. CDR3 DNA sequence: TGTGCCAGCAGTTTCGGGCAGTTCAATCAGCCCCAGCATTTT. V is TRBV12-3 or TRBV12-4 and J is TRBJ1-5; D unresolved. The CDR3 sequence is 14 residues long. V was trimmed by 3 bases and J by 3 bases, leaving 9 bases between them.

As for this clonotype: A read error is possible here, since a much larger clone lies one base away. The rearrangement joins TRBV10-3 to TRBJ2-3, with D perhaps TRBD1 (6 bases). The length of the CDR3 is 15 residues. Germline CDR1 and CDR2: ENHRY and SYGVKD. V was trimmed by 7 bases and J by 2 bases, leaving 16 bases between them. CDR3 bases: TGTGCCATCAAGGGGGACATCTATAACACAGATACGCAGTATTTT. Translating it yields CAIKGDIYNTDTQYF.

V usage is TRBV7-2 and J usage is TRBJ1-4; no definite D call. The CDR3 runs to 17 residues. Trimming took 1 base from V and 4 from J, leaving 16 bases between them. Germline V gene lookup returns CDR1 SGHTA and CDR2 FQGNSA. CDR3 nucleotides: TGTGCCAGCAGCTTAGGAGTAGTGCGGACGGGTAATGAAAAACTGTTTTTT. Its translation is CASSLGVVRTGNEKLFF.

This clonotype came up a few times. The chain couples TRBV12-3 or TRBV12-4 to TRBJ2-7; the D gene is possibly TRBD2 (6 bases). V was trimmed by 3 bases and J by 7 bases, leaving 16 bases between them. The CDR3 consists of 14 residues. The CDR3 spells CASSLEGRGREQYF. The DNA of the CDR3 is TGTGCCAGCAGTTTGGAGGGAAGGGGTCGGGAGCAGTACTTC.

As concerns this clonotype: Its ends do not fully match the called genes, so a read error is possible. The chain joins TRBV20-1 to TRBJ2-1; 7 nucleotides line up with TRBD2. Looked up from germline, CDR1 is DFQATT and CDR2 is SNEGSKA (reference sequence). The length of the CDR3 is 13 residues. The CDR3 region has the DNA TGCAGTGCCGCCGAGACTAGCTTCGATGAGCAGTTTTTC. Protein sequence: CSAAETSFDEQFF.

To note about this clonotype: One junction end disagrees with the germline gene, perhaps due to a read error. The rearrangement uses TRBV7-9 and TRBJ2-5; D is uncertain. The CDR3 sequence is 11 residues long. From germline, CDR1 is SEHNR and CDR2 FQNEAQ (reference sequence). CDR3 nucleotide sequence: TGTGCCAGCAACTTAGATGGGGACCAGTACTTC. Protein sequence: CASNLDGDQYF.

Remarks on this clonotype: A much larger clone differs from this one at a single base, so this may be a read error. The rearrangement joins TRBV7-9 to TRBJ2-5; D not certain. V lost 8 bases and J 1 base, leaving 17 bases between the germline ends. Germline loops: CDR1 SEHNR, CDR2 FQNEAQ (reference sequence). The CDR3 spans 15 residues. CDR3 sequence reads: CASGPRFWPQETQYF. CDR3 DNA: TGTGCCAGCGGCCCCCGGTTCTGGCCCCAAGAGACCCAGTACTTC. Full variable domain (remainder filled in from reference TRBV7-9 and TRBJ2-5): DTGVSQNPRHKITKRGQNVTFRCDPISEHNRLYWYRQTLGQGPEFLTYFQNEAQLEKSRLLSDRFSAERPKGSFSTLEIQRTEQGDSAMYLCASGPRFWPQETQYFGPGTRLLVL.

This chain links TRBV19 with TRBJ2-1; 8 nucleotides align to TRBD2. The CDR3 runs 15 residues. With 7 bases clipped from V and 4 bases from J, the junction kept 9 bases outside the gene matches. CDR1 and CDR2 from the germline V gene are LNHDA and SQIVND (reference sequence). This CDR3 is CASIGGRGRYNEQFF. CDR3 coding DNA: TGTGCCAGTATCGGCGGACGCGGGAGGTACAATGAGCAGTTCTTC.

This clonotype occurred many times. The chain couples TRBV28 to TRBJ2-4, with a weak D call TRBD2 (6 bases). The CDR3 contains 15 residues. Germline V gene lookup returns CDR1 MDHEN and CDR2 SYDVKM. V lost 5 bases to trimming and J lost 2 bases, with 13 bases between them. This CDR3 is CASSPQGGTKNIQYF. The CDR3 nucleotides read TGTGCCAGCAGTCCCCAGGGAGGTACCAAAAACATTCAGTACTTC.

This clonotype has ten or more counts. The rearrangement uses TRBV7-6 and TRBJ2-5, with 9 bases identical to TRBD1. The length of the CDR3 is 16 residues. With V trimmed by 3 bases and J by 3 bases, 8 bases remained unmatched. Germline V gene sequence: CDR1 SGHVS, CDR2 FNYEAQ. CDR3 bases: TGTGCCAGCAGCTTCCGGACAGGGGACGCAGAAGAGACCCAGTACTTC. It encodes CASSFRTGDAEETQYF. Full variable domain (missing parts from reference TRBV7-6 and TRBJ2-5): GAGVSQSPRYKVTKRGQDVALRCDPISGHVSLYWYRQALGQGPEFLTYFNYEAQQDKSGLPNDRFSAERPEGSISTLTIQRTEQRDSAMYRCASSFRTGDAEETQYFGPGTRLLVL.

On this clonotype: Possible read error: a much larger clone is one base away. The rearrangement uses TRBV10-3 and TRBJ1-3; no reliable D call. The CDR3 contains 15 residues. V lost 2 bases and J 0 bases, leaving 8 bases between the germline ends. Germline V gene lookup returns CDR1 ENHRY and CDR2 SYGVKD. CDR3 sequence reads: CAISEGSISGNTIYF. CDR3 nucleotides: TGTGCCATCAGTGAGGGATCGATCTCTGGAAACACCATATATTTT.

This clonotype was detected ten times or more. This sequence joins TRBV4-3 and TRBJ1-5, with D maybe TRBD1 (5 bases). Germline CDR1 and CDR2: LGHNA and YSLEER. This CDR3 is built from 17 residues. Trimming shortened V by 0 bases and J by 5 bases, and 17 bases separated the two germline ends. CDR3 in amino acids: CASSQEVTGVRHQPQHF. Here the CDR3 DNA reads TGCGCCAGCAGCCAAGAAGTCACGGGGGTGAGACATCAGCCCCAGCATTTT.